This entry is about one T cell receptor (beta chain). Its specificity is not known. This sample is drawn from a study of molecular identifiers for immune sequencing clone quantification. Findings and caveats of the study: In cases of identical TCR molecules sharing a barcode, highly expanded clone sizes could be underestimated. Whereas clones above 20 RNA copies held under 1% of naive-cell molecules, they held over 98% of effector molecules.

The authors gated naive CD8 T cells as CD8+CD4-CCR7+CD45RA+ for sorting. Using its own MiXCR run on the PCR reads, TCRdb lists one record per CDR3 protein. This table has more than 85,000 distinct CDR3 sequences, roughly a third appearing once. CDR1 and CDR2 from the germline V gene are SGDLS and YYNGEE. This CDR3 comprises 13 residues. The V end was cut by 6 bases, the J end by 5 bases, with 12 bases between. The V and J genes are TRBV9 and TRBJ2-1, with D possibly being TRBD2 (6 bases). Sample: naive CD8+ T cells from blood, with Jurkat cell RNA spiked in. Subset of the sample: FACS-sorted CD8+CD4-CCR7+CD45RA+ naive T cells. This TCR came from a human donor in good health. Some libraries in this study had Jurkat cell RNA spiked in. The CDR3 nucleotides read TGTGCCAGCAACCCCGGGAGCAACAATGAGCAGTTCTTC. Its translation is CASNPGSNNEQFF.